The 4 T cell receptor beta chains presented below share a single source sample, sequenced in a study of blood T cell repertoires in COVID-19. The protocol was immunoSEQ multiplex PCR, while the TCRdb copy is restricted to in-frame clones and leaves out a portion. Of fewer than 350,000 clones in the sample, 85% were seen once. Sequencing was performed on PBMCs or T cells enriched from blood (not recorded which). Every receptor here comes from a woman aged 45-65 years who had recovered from COVID-19.

The gene calls are TRBV6-5 and TRBJ1-2; TRBD1 matches at 8 bases. Germline CDR1 reads MNHEY; CDR2 reads SVGAGI. V was clipped by 7 bases and J by 8 bases; unmatched bases: 12. This CDR3 is built from 14 residues. The CDR3 bases are TGTGCCAGCACCCCCAAAGGACAGGGCTCGGGCTACACCTTC. Its translation: CASTPKGQGSGYTF.

The chain uses TRBV5-4 and TRBJ2-3; 7 bases match TRBD1. The CDR3 sequence is 12 residues long. Trimming removed 7 bases from V and 4 bases from J; junction bases left unmatched: 3. CDR1 is SGHNT and CDR2 is YYREEE in the germline V gene (reference sequence). CDR3 DNA sequence: TGTGCCAGCCACAGGGGCCCAGATACGCAGTATTTT. Translation: CASHRGPDTQYF.

In its sample, this clone was seen a few times. DNA of the CDR3: TGTGCCAGCAGCTCTCAGCCGGGTCAAGGAAACACCATATATTTT. This gives the protein CASSSQPGQGNTIYF. This rearrangement joins TRBV11-2 to TRBJ1-3; D ambiguous. The CDR3 is 15 residues long. Looked up from germline, CDR1 is SGHAT and CDR2 is FQNNGV. The V end was cut by 4 bases, the J end by 4 bases, with 14 bases between.

CDR3: CAWSVSPYQPQHF. The CDR3 DNA reads as TGTGCCTGGAGTGTGTCTCCCTATCAGCCCCAGCATTTT. This sequence joins TRBV30 and TRBJ1-5; D ambiguous. The CDR3 contains 13 residues. V was trimmed by 0 bases and J by 5 bases, leaving 8 bases between them. In germline, CDR1 is GTSNPN, CDR2 SVGIG (reference sequence).